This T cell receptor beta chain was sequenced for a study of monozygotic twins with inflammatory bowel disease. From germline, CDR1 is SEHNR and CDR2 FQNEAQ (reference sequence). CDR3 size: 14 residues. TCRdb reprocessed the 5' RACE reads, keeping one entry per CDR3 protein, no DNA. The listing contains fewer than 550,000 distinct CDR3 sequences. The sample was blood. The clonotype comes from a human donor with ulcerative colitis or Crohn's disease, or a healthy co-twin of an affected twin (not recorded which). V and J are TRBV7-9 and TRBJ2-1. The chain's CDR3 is CAAQLGSSYNEQFF.